Following are 25 T cell receptor beta chains from one sample sequenced in a study of PD-1 blockade in classical Hodgkin lymphoma. Every one of the patients relapsed after autologous stem cell transplantation (brentuximab vedotin exposure was variable). The assay was immunoSEQ multiplex PCR, and TCRdb's table has in-frame clones only and misses some. The table shows over 20,000 clones, with over 70% occurring only once. The source was peripheral blood mononuclear cells (PBMCs), collected before the second cycle of nivolumab. The receptors shown here come from a human donor with classical Hodgkin lymphoma.

A remark on this clone: The junction shows a germline mismatch at one end, possibly a read error. The V and J genes are TRBV6-1 and TRBJ2-7; D call uncertain. The V gene's germline CDR1 is MNHNS and CDR2 SASEGT. The length of the CDR3 is 13 residues. The CDR3 region has the DNA TGTGCCAGCAGCAGCACACGCCTTTACGGGCAGTACTTC. It codes for CASSSTRLYGQYF.

J is TRBJ2-1 and V is TRBV29-1; the match to TRBD1 covers 8 bases. The V gene's germline CDR1 is SQVTM and CDR2 ANQGSEA. This CDR3 has 12 amino acids. V dropped 4 bases and J dropped 9; count of bases not matched to a gene: 5. The CDR3 bases are TGCAGCGTTGCAGGGGGCAGGGCTGAGCAGTTCTTC. It yields the protein CSVAGGRAEQFF.

This chain uses TRBV5-6 with TRBJ1-5; 7 nucleotides align to TRBD1. V lost 3 bases to trimming and J lost 3 bases; unmatched junction nucleotides: 9. The length of the CDR3 is 16 residues. The V gene's germline CDR1 is SGHDT and CDR2 YYEEEE. CDR3 sequence: CASSSYRGSDNQPQHF. The CDR3 DNA reads as TGTGCCAGCAGCTCGTACAGGGGCTCGGACAATCAGCCCCAGCATTTT. The full variable domain, its missing parts supplied by reference TRBV5-6 and TRBJ1-5, is DAGVTQSPTHLIKTRGQQVTLRCSPKSGHDTVSWYQQALGQGPQFIFQYYEEEERQRGNFPDRFSGHQFPNYSSELNVNALLLGDSALYLCASSSYRGSDNQPQHFGDGTRLSIL.

The rearrangement uses TRBV6-4 and TRBJ1-5, with a possible D match to TRBD1 (6 bases). The germline gives CDR1 MRHNA, CDR2 SNTAGT. This CDR3 is built from 16 residues. With 6 bases removed from V and 5 bases from J, the gap between germline ends came to 20 bases. The CDR3 reads CASRTAGGLGDQPQHF. CDR3 DNA: TGTGCCAGCAGAACAGCGGGGGGCCTGGGCGATCAGCCCCAGCATTTT.

This chain connects TRBV28 to TRBJ1-4, with D possibly being TRBD1 (5 bases). CDR3 length: 13 residues. Germline CDR1 and CDR2: MDHEN and SYDVKM. V was trimmed by 7 bases and J by 7 bases, leaving 13 bases between them. CDR3 coding DNA: TGTGCCAGCACCCCGCCGGGGGTTGAAAAACTGTTTTTT. Its protein product is CASTPPGVEKLFF.

As for this clone: This sample includes further DNA sequences coding for the same CDR3. This chain uses TRBV27 with TRBJ2-3; 8 nucleotides agree with TRBD2. The CDR3 is 15 amino acids. Unmatched junction bases numbered 7, after V lost 6 bases and J lost 2 bases. CDR1 is MNHEY and CDR2 is SMNVEV in the germline V gene (reference sequence). In DNA form, the CDR3 reads TGTGCCAGCAGCGGACTAGCACCTCACACAGATACGCAGTATTTT. It encodes CASSGLAPHTDTQYF.

This sequence joins TRBV7-9 and TRBJ2-3, with 8 bases matching TRBD1. Germline values: CDR1 SEHNR, CDR2 FQNEAQ (reference sequence). The length of the CDR3 is 14 residues. The V segment lost 4 bases and the J segment 6 bases; nucleotides outside the gene matches: 6. The CDR3 DNA reads as TGTGCCAGCAGCTCACATAACAGGGGGGATACGCAGTATTTT. Amino acids: CASSSHNRGDTQYF.

The V call is TRBV6-1, the J call TRBJ2-1; perhaps D is TRBD1 or TRBD2 (5 bases each). Looked up from germline, CDR1 is MNHNS and CDR2 is SASEGT. Trimming removed 5 bases at V and 9 bases at J, with 14 bases between. The CDR3 contains 13 residues. CDR3 nucleotide sequence: TGTGCCAGCAGTACCGGGACCCAACTTGAGCAGTTCTTC. Amino acids: CASSTGTQLEQFF.

This chain joins TRBV4-1 and TRBJ1-1; D possibly corresponds to TRBD1 (6 bases). This CDR3 has 13 residues. V shed 4 bases and J shed 4 bases, with 10 bases lying between them. Germline V gene data show CDR1 as MGHRA and CDR2 as YSYEKL. The CDR3 is CASSRGASTEAFF. Written as DNA, the CDR3 is TGCGCCAGCAGCCGGGGGGCGTCCACTGAAGCTTTCTTT.

The chain carries TRBV19 and TRBJ2-5; 7 bases are shared with TRBD2. After removal of 4 bases from V and 3 bases from J, the junction contained 5 bases not matched to a gene. CDR3 length: 14 amino acids. Germline assignment: CDR1 LNHDA and CDR2 SQIVND (reference sequence). CDR3 sequence (DNA): TGTGCCAGTAGTAACCGGGCGGGAGAAGAGACCCAGTACTTC. It yields the protein CASSNRAGEETQYF.

The gene calls are TRBV5-1 and TRBJ2-2; D is possibly TRBD2 (5 bases). Trimming cost V 4 bases and J 7 bases, with 14 bases left between them. Per germline, CDR1 SGHRS and CDR2 YFSETQ. This CDR3 comprises 14 residues. CDR3 protein: CASSRLTSGGELFF. CDR3 nucleotides: TGCGCCAGCAGCCGACTAACCAGTGGCGGGGAGCTGTTTTTT.

This clone has just one count. The chain uses TRBV6-1 and TRBJ2-7; 7 bases map to TRBD1. The germline V gene has CDR1 MNHNS and CDR2 SASEGT. The CDR3 contains 15 residues. The J segment lost 1 base and the V segment lost 5 bases, leaving 8 bases of the junction unmatched. The CDR3 sequence: CASSIRTGVSYEQYF. Here the CDR3 DNA reads TGTGCCAGCAGTATCCGAACAGGGGTTTCCTACGAGCAGTACTTC.

This clone was seen just once. This chain joins TRBV19 and TRBJ1-5, with 12 bases that match TRBD1. The CDR3 extends over 16 amino acids. The J segment lost 6 bases and the V segment lost 4 bases, leaving 7 bases of the junction unmatched. CDR1 is LNHDA and CDR2 is SQIVND in the germline V gene (reference sequence). The CDR3: CASSRNVGQGAQPQHF. CDR3 bases: TGTGCCAGTAGTAGAAATGTGGGACAGGGGGCTCAGCCCCAGCATTTT.

Only one count was recorded for this clone. This chain uses TRBV19 with TRBJ2-3; 11 positions agree with TRBD2. V lost 7 bases to trimming and J lost 1 base; unmatched junction nucleotides: 7. Germline CDR1 reads LNHDA; CDR2 reads SQIVND (reference sequence). CDR3 length: 16 amino acids. Here the CDR3 DNA reads TGTGCCAGTAATCGCGCTAGCGGGAGGCGCACAGATACGCAGTATTTT. Its translation: CASNRASGRRTDTQYF.

V gene TRBV2 combines with J gene TRBJ2-2, with D possibly called TRBD1 or TRBD2 (5 bases each). The CDR3 has 14 amino acids. CDR1 is SNHLY, CDR2 FYNNEI, per germline. Trimming cost V 4 bases and J 6 bases, with 12 bases left between them. This CDR3 reads CASSARGNAGELFF. The CDR3 DNA follows: TGTGCCAGCAGTGCCCGGGGCAACGCCGGGGAGCTGTTTTTT.

The chain couples TRBV19 to TRBJ1-3, with D hard to call. CDR3 length: 13 amino acids. The germline V and J ends were trimmed by 7 bases and 0 bases, with 7 bases remaining between them. Germline loops: CDR1 LNHDA, CDR2 SQIVND (reference sequence). The CDR3 is CASKSGSGNTIYF. CDR3 DNA: TGTGCCAGTAAGTCAGGCTCTGGAAACACCATATATTTT. The full variable domain, its missing parts supplied by reference TRBV19 and TRBJ1-3, is DGGITQSPKYLFRKEGQNVTLSCEQNLNHDAMYWYRQDPGQGLRLIYYSQIVNDFQKGDIAEGYSVSREKKESFPLTVTSAQKNPTAFYLCASKSGSGNTIYFGEGSWLTVV.

The V gene is TRBV27, the J gene TRBJ2-2; 12 bases are a match to TRBD2. Germline V gene lookup returns CDR1 MNHEY and CDR2 SMNVEV (reference sequence). The V and J ends lost 5 bases and 0 bases, in that order; junction bases with no gene match: 13. This CDR3 is built from 20 residues. The CDR3 coding sequence is TGTGCCAGCAGTCCGCCAAGGACACGACTAGCGGGAGCGAACACCGGGGAGCTGTTTTTT. It yields the protein CASSPPRTRLAGANTGELFF.

This sequence joins TRBV19 and TRBJ1-2, with 10 bases matching TRBD1. The CDR3 sequence is 13 residues long. With 4 bases clipped from V and 7 bases from J, the junction kept 3 bases outside the gene matches. The germline V gene encodes CDR1 LNHDA and CDR2 SQIVND (reference sequence). The CDR3 DNA reads TGTGCCAGTAGTAGACAGGGGGCTTTTGGCTACACCTTC. Its translation is CASSRQGAFGYTF.

The chain uses TRBV28 and TRBJ1-1; no reliable D call. Trimming removed 2 bases from V and 2 bases from J, with 3 bases in between. This CDR3 has 12 residues. The germline gives CDR1 MDHEN, CDR2 SYDVKM. The CDR3 spells CASSLGNTEAFF. The CDR3 DNA follows: TGTGCCAGCAGTTTAGGCAACACTGAAGCTTTCTTT.

The gene calls are TRBV5-1 and TRBJ1-1; D not certain. Per the germline V gene, CDR1 is SGHRS and CDR2 is YFSETQ. Deletions cut 7 bases from V and 4 bases from J, with 14 bases between. CDR3 length: 13 residues. The CDR3 nucleotides are TGCGCCAGCCGACAAACCTGGGGCACTGAAGCTTTCTTT. Translated, it gives CASRQTWGTEAFF.

V usage is TRBV18 and J usage is TRBJ1-5; no definite D call. This CDR3 is built from 13 residues. The germline V and J ends were trimmed by 2 bases and 7 bases, with 9 bases remaining between them. Germline V gene sequence: CDR1 KGHSH, CDR2 LQKENI. The CDR3 nucleotides are TGTGCCAGCTCACCATCGATGGAACAGCCCCAGCATTTT. Translation: CASSPSMEQPQHF.

The J gene is TRBJ1-4, the V gene TRBV7-9; D is undetermined. V was pared by 5 bases and J by 0 bases, with 10 bases between. This CDR3 has 15 amino acids. Germline-derived CDR1 and CDR2 are SEHNR and FQNEAQ (reference sequence). The CDR3 DNA reads as TGTGCCAGCAGCGACCGACACCCAACTAATGAAAAACTGTTTTTT. This gives the protein CASSDRHPTNEKLFF.

This chain joins TRBV13 and TRBJ2-1, with 13 nucleotides matching TRBD2. The CDR3 runs 17 residues. From germline, CDR1 is PRHDT and CDR2 FYEKMQ (reference sequence). J lost 6 bases, V lost 5 bases, and 10 bases had no gene match. CDR3 in DNA: TGTGCCAGCAGCCGTGCCAGACTAGCGGGAGGAGCCAATGAGCAGTTCTTC. Protein: CASSRARLAGGANEQFF.

The chain uses TRBV2 and TRBJ2-5, with 8 bases matching TRBD2. Germline CDR1 is SNHLY and CDR2 is FYNNEI. This CDR3 has 17 amino acids. With V trimmed by 5 bases and J by 3 bases, 14 bases remained unmatched. For the CDR3, the DNA is TGTGCCAGCAGTCCTCCAATCCCTCTTAGCGGGGAAGAGACCCAGTACTTC. Amino acids: CASSPPIPLSGEETQYF.

The chain combines TRBV5-5 with TRBJ2-4, with 10 bases matching TRBD1. Unmatched junction bases numbered 7, after V lost 4 bases and J lost 6 bases. The CDR3 spans 15 residues. Per germline, CDR1 SGHKS and CDR2 YYEKEE (reference sequence). CDR3 coding DNA: TGTGCCAGCAGCCGCGGGGGACAGGGGTCAAACATTCAGTACTTC. Amino acid sequence: CASSRGGQGSNIQYF.